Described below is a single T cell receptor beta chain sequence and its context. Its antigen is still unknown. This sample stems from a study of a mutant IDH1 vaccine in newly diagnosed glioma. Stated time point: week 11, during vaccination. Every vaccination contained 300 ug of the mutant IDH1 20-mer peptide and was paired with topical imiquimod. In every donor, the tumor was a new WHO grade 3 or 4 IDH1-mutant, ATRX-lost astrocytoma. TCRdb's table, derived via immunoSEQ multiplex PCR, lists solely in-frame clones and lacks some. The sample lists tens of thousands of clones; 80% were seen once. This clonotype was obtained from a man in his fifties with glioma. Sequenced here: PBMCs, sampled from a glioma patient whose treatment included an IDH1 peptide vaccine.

CDR3 sequence reads: CASSLGAGSFPREQYF. CDR3 DNA sequence: TGTGCCAGCAGCTTGGGGGCAGGTAGCTTCCCCAGGGAGCAGTACTTC. The chain combines TRBV5-6 with TRBJ2-7; D remains ambiguous. Trimming removed 0 bases at V and 7 bases at J, with 20 bases between. The CDR3 sequence is 16 residues long. Germline V gives CDR1 SGHDT, CDR2 YYEEEE.